The 26 T cell receptor beta chains below come from one sample, sequenced in a study of T cells in localized non-small cell lung cancer. Method: immunoSEQ multiplex PCR; TCRdb's copy keeps in-frame clones and lacks some. The data show about 41,000 clones, approximately 90% seen once. The sequences come from peripheral blood, collected before any cancer treatment. All receptors come from a woman between 18 and 50 years old with stage III lung adenocarcinoma.

The chain uses TRBV7-2 and TRBJ2-4; a weak D match, TRBD1 (5 bases). This CDR3 spans 14 amino acids. The V gene lost 5 bases and the J gene lost 5 bases, with 13 bases spanning the gap. The germline CDR1 and CDR2 sequences are SGHTA and FQGNSA. The chain's CDR3 is CASSQGRWQNIQYF. The DNA of the CDR3 is TGTGCCAGCAGCCAGGGCAGGTGGCAAAACATTCAGTACTTC.

The rearrangement uses TRBV19 and TRBJ2-5; maybe TRBD2 (6 bases). In germline, CDR1 is LNHDA, CDR2 SQIVND (reference sequence). CDR3 length: 15 amino acids. V lost 0 bases and J 5 bases, leaving 13 bases between the germline ends. The CDR3 reads CASSIEAGIGETQYF. The CDR3 DNA follows: TGTGCCAGTAGTATAGAGGCGGGGATCGGGGAGACCCAGTACTTC.

The chain has TRBV5-5 and TRBJ2-7; TRBD1 or TRBD2 may be the D gene (6 bases each). The V and J ends lost 3 bases and 2 bases respectively, with 15 bases between them. The germline CDR1 and CDR2 sequences are SGHKS and YYEKEE (reference sequence). The length of the CDR3 is 15 residues. CDR3 sequence (DNA): TGTGCCAGCAGCTATAGGGGGGATAGCACCTACGAGCAGTACTTC. This sequence encodes CASSYRGDSTYEQYF. The variable domain in full, with the rest retrieved from reference TRBV5-5 and TRBJ2-7, is DAGVTQSPTHLIKTRGQQVTLRCSPISGHKSVSWYQQVLGQGPQFIFQYYEKEERGRGNFPDRFSARQFPNYSSELNVNALLLGDSALYLCASSYRGDSTYEQYFGPGTRLTVT.

CDR3 protein: CASSRVGSNQPQHF. Written as DNA, the CDR3 is TGTGCCAGCAGCCGCGTGGGTAGCAATCAGCCCCAGCATTTT. The chain employs TRBV7-2 and TRBJ1-5, with D hard to call. CDR1 SGHTA and CDR2 FQGNSA come from the germline V gene. V dropped 5 bases and J dropped 0 bases, with 8 bases sitting between them. The CDR3 contains 14 residues.

With respect to this clone: At one end, the junction sequence differs from germline, possibly due to a read error. The CDR3 DNA sequence: TGCGCCAGCAGTCAGACAGGGGACGGGTCCCAATACTTC. Its protein product is CASSQTGDGSQYF. The chain has TRBV5-1 and TRBJ2-5; 8 bases align to TRBD1. Germline-derived CDR1 and CDR2 are SGHRS and YFSETQ. The CDR3 spans 13 residues.

The chain uses TRBV5-1 and TRBJ2-1; no clear D. Trimming took off 5 bases at V and 0 bases at J, with 15 bases between the two ends. This CDR3 contains 16 residues. Looked up from germline, CDR1 is SGHRS and CDR2 is YFSETQ. The CDR3 DNA sequence: TGCGCCAGCAGTTCCGGACCGACGAGCTCCTACAATGAGCAGTTCTTC. Translating gives CASSSGPTSSYNEQFF.

The chain uses TRBV7-9 and TRBJ1-3; TRBD1 is a possible D gene (5 bases). The CDR3 loop spans 16 amino acids. Germline V gene lookup returns CDR1 SEHNR and CDR2 FQNEAQ (reference sequence). The V gene lost 7 bases and the J gene lost 2 bases, with 18 bases spanning the gap. CDR3 residues: CASTNQAGGAGNTIYF. The CDR3 bases are TGTGCCAGCACCAACCAAGCGGGGGGAGCTGGAAACACCATATATTTT.

This rearrangement joins TRBV2 to TRBJ2-1, with 7 bases fitting TRBD1. Germline CDR1 reads SNHLY; CDR2 reads FYNNEI. Trimming removed 6 bases from V and 4 bases from J; junction bases left unmatched: 6. The length of the CDR3 is 14 residues. This chain's CDR3 is CASRRDRSYNEQFF. The CDR3 DNA is TGTGCCAGCAGAAGGGACAGAAGTTACAATGAGCAGTTCTTC.

The V gene is TRBV20-1, the J gene TRBJ2-7, with no clear D. CDR3 length: 11 residues. Germline loops: CDR1 DFQATT, CDR2 SNEGSKA (reference sequence). Trimming took off 6 bases at V and 3 bases at J, with 9 bases between the two ends. CDR3 sequence: CSAQESYEQYF. CDR3 DNA sequence: TGCAGTGCCCAGGAGAGCTACGAGCAGTACTTC.

V is TRBV4-1 and J is TRBJ1-5; no clear D. The CDR3 consists of 13 residues. CDR1 is MGHRA and CDR2 is YSYEKL in the germline V gene. Trimming removed 1 base from V and 5 bases from J, with 6 bases in between. CDR3 sequence reads: CASSQGRDQPQHF. Written as DNA, the CDR3 is TGCGCCAGCAGCCAAGGAAGGGATCAGCCCCAGCATTTT.

V and J are TRBV6-1 and TRBJ1-2; D call uncertain. Trimming took 7 bases from V and 4 from J, leaving 13 bases between them. CDR1 and CDR2 from the germline V gene are MNHNS and SASEGT. The CDR3 runs 13 residues. CDR3 loop: CASTPGGFYGYTF. Here the CDR3 DNA reads TGTGCCAGCACCCCGGGAGGCTTCTATGGCTACACCTTC.

V is TRBV4-2 and J is TRBJ2-2; TRBD2 is a possible D gene (7 bases). Trimming shortened V by 2 bases and J by 3 bases, and 10 bases separated the two germline ends. The CDR3 is 15 residues long. Germline values: CDR1 LGHNA, CDR2 YNFKEQ. CDR3 DNA sequence: TGTGCCAGCAGCCAACGGGGGGCGGACACCGGGGAGCTGTTTTTT. Translated: CASSQRGADTGELFF.

The CDR3 DNA sequence: TGTGCCACCAGCAGAACCGGGGGGTCGAACACCGGGGAGCTGTTTTTT. Translation: CATSRTGGSNTGELFF. This chain uses TRBV15 with TRBJ2-2, with 7 bases matching TRBD2. V shed 2 bases, J shed 0 bases, and the junction held 3 bases outside the gene matches. Germline CDR1 is LNHNV and CDR2 is YYDKDF (reference sequence). The length of the CDR3 is 16 residues.

The chain is built from TRBV2 and TRBJ1-2; D uncertain. V was shortened by 2 bases and J by 8 bases, with 12 bases between the two germline ends. CDR1 SNHLY and CDR2 FYNNEI come from the germline V gene. CDR3 length equals 13 residues. The CDR3 spells CASSERPFWGYTF. CDR3 DNA sequence: TGTGCCAGCAGTGAACGACCTTTCTGGGGCTACACCTTC.

CDR3 in amino acids: CASSVEYTGSPLHF. DNA for the CDR3: TGTGCCAGCAGCGTAGAGTACACTGGTTCACCCCTCCACTTT. The chain links TRBV9 to TRBJ1-6; D ambiguous. The CDR3 has 14 residues. CDR1 SGDLS and CDR2 YYNGEE come from the germline V gene. Between the trimmed V and J ends, which lost 0 bases and 9 bases, there was a span of 10 bases.

This clone was picked up one time. The chain recombines TRBV5-1 with TRBJ1-1; D remains ambiguous. The CDR3 contains 14 residues. From germline, CDR1 is SGHRS and CDR2 YFSETQ. The V gene lost 0 bases and the J gene lost 1 base, with 7 bases spanning the gap. CDR3 loop: CASSLDPANTEAFF. The CDR3 bases are TGCGCCAGCAGCTTGGATCCTGCGAACACTGAAGCTTTCTTT.

The chain uses TRBV18 and TRBJ2-1; 10 positions match TRBD1. V dropped 6 bases and J dropped 6; count of bases not matched to a gene: 5. The germline CDR1 and CDR2 sequences are KGHSH and LQKENI. The CDR3 runs to 14 residues. The CDR3 is CASSLGQGVNEQFF. CDR3 nucleotide sequence: TGTGCCAGCTCCCTTGGACAGGGGGTCAATGAGCAGTTCTTC.

This chain links TRBV9 with TRBJ2-2; possible D gene TRBD2, 5 bases. CDR1 and CDR2 from the germline V gene are SGDLS and YYNGEE. V gave up 4 bases and J gave up 9 bases, with 13 bases separating them. The CDR3 consists of 13 residues. CDR3 protein: CASSPGGIRELFF. The CDR3 DNA sequence: TGTGCCAGCAGCCCCGGAGGTATTCGGGAGCTGTTTTTT.

The chain is built from TRBV27 and TRBJ2-5, with 8 bases that match TRBD2. Germline V gene sequence: CDR1 MNHEY, CDR2 SMNVEV (reference sequence). CDR3 length: 14 residues. The trim removed 4 bases at V and 5 bases at J, leaving 6 bases unmatched. CDR3 DNA: TGTGCCAGCAGTTCCGGACTAGCCCGGGAGACCCAGTACTTC. It yields the protein CASSSGLARETQYF.

J is TRBJ1-1 and V is TRBV6-5; 7 nucleotides match TRBD1. Trimming took 5 bases from V and 5 from J; bases not matched to a gene: 5. CDR1 and CDR2 from the germline V gene are MNHEY and SVGAGI. The CDR3 spans 13 residues. The CDR3 is CASSRDSWTEAFF. In DNA, the CDR3 is TGTGCCAGCAGTCGGGACAGTTGGACTGAAGCTTTCTTT.

The chain is built from TRBV6-5 and TRBJ2-7, with TRBD1 matching over 7 bases. CDR3 length: 14 residues. V dropped 3 bases and J dropped 4; count of bases not matched to a gene: 6. Germline V gene data show CDR1 as MNHEY and CDR2 as SVGAGI. CDR3 sequence (DNA): TGTGCCAGCAGTTATGGGGACAGAACTTACGAGCAGTACTTC. Protein product: CASSYGDRTYEQYF.

The rearrangement links TRBV9 to TRBJ1-6; D remains unclear. V lost 4 bases and J lost 7, with 12 bases in between. There are 14 residues in the CDR3. CDR1 is SGDLS and CDR2 is YYNGEE in the germline V gene. The CDR3 DNA reads TGTGCCAGCAGCCTCGACCCGGGGAATTCACCCCTCCACTTT. This sequence encodes CASSLDPGNSPLHF.

The chain links TRBV19 to TRBJ2-5, with TRBD1 matching 12 bases. CDR1 and CDR2 from the germline V gene are LNHDA and SQIVND (reference sequence). Germline trimming cut 6 bases from V and 4 bases from J; bases unmatched to any gene: 9. The CDR3 covers 16 residues. Here the CDR3 reads CASSRPGTGGAETQYF. Here the CDR3 DNA reads TGTGCCAGTAGCCGACCCGGGACAGGGGGCGCAGAGACCCAGTACTTC.

This chain connects TRBV2 to TRBJ2-1, with 9 bases that match TRBD2. The J segment lost 7 bases and the V segment lost 3 bases, leaving 7 bases of the junction unmatched. The CDR3 contains 15 residues. Germline V lookup: CDR1 SNHLY, CDR2 FYNNEI. The CDR3 DNA reads TGTGCCAGCAGTGACGGGACTAGCTTTAGTAATGAGCAGTTCTTC. It codes for CASSDGTSFSNEQFF. Complete variable domain (other parts from reference TRBV2 and TRBJ2-1): EPEVTQTPSHQVTQMGQEVILRCVPISNHLYFYWYRQILGQKVEFLVSFYNNEISEKSEIFDDQFSVERPDGSNFTLKIRSTKLEDSAMYFCASSDGTSFSNEQFFGPGTRLTVL.

This clone was recorded only once. V and J are TRBV10-3 and TRBJ2-1; 8 positions match TRBD2. The CDR3 covers 12 residues. J lost 7 bases, V lost 11 bases, and 7 bases had no gene match. In germline, CDR1 is ENHRY, CDR2 SYGVKD. The DNA for the CDR3 is TGTGCCTCCCGGGGGGGCGGAAATGAGCAGTTCTTC. The encoded protein is CASRGGGNEQFF.

This clone appeared once. The chain combines TRBV18 with TRBJ2-3; perhaps TRBD1 as D (5 bases). Germline values: CDR1 KGHSH, CDR2 LQKENI. V shed 3 bases and J shed 4 bases, with 5 bases lying between them. The CDR3 is 12 amino acids. CDR3 in DNA: TGTGCCAGCTCACCGACAGCAGATACGCAGTATTTT. Amino acid sequence: CASSPTADTQYF.